This is a list of T cell receptor beta chains from one sample in a study of blood T cell repertoires in COVID-19. The table came from immunoSEQ multiplex PCR; TCRdb's copy has only in-frame clones and leaves some out. This sample has around 260,000 clones, with 80% to 90% found just once. Sequenced material: peripheral blood. These receptors were taken from a woman between 45 and 65 years old who had recovered from COVID-19. Both conserved end residues are part of each CDR3. D genes are given only for firm matches. Size tells how often a clone was seen (once, few, many) or the class of an expanded clone, and some rows leave it out.

clone_size,j_call,v_call,d_call,cdr3_aa,cdr3_nt
-,TRBJ2-7,TRBV2,TRBD1,CASMTGRGPGEQYF,TGTGCCAGCATGACGGGCAGGGGGCCTGGCGAGCAGTACTTC
-,TRBJ2-1,TRBV28,TRBD2,CASMIGVWEAGRVARTYNEQFF,TGTGCCAGCATGATCGGGGTGTGGGAAGCGGGAAGGGTTGCGAGGACCTACAATGAGCAGTTCTTC
-,TRBJ2-1,TRBV4-3,-,CASSPRLISYNEQFF,TGCGCCAGCAGCCCACGACTGATTAGCTACAATGAGCAGTTCTTC
-,TRBJ2-3,TRBV4-1,TRBD2,CASSLGTSYTDTQYF,TGCGCCAGCAGCCTTGGGACTAGCTACACAGATACGCAGTATTTT
-,TRBJ2-1,TRBV29-1,-,CSVEGGRTTTSYNEQFF,TGCAGCGTTGAGGGGGGAAGAACTACCACCTCCTACAATGAGCAGTTCTTC
-,TRBJ1-6,TRBV10-3,TRBD1,CAISEGTGSSPLHF,TGTGCCATCAGCGAGGGGACAGGATCCTCACCCCTCCACTTT
few,TRBJ1-1,TRBV29-1,TRBD1,CSVRLTGVDTEAFF,TGCAGCGTTCGCTTGACAGGGGTGGACACTGAAGCTTTCTTT
-,TRBJ2-1,TRBV7-9,-,CASTLPGEQFF,TGTGCCAGCACCCTTCCGGGAGAGCAGTTCTTC
-,TRBJ2-3,TRBV19,TRBD2,CASSSGSWSTDTQYF,TGTGCCAGTAGTAGCGGGAGTTGGAGCACAGATACGCAGTATTTT
-,TRBJ1-4,TRBV6-6,TRBD1,CASSQPKLDRVGATNEKLFF,TGTGCCAGCAGTCAGCCCAAACTGGACAGGGTTGGTGCAACTAATGAAAAACTGTTTTTT
-,TRBJ2-3,TRBV10-3,TRBD1,CAISEGQGRTDTQYF,TGTGCCATCAGTGAGGGACAGGGCCGCACAGATACGCAGTATTTT
-,TRBJ1-5,TRBV24-1,-,CATSDFTSRGPQHF,TGTGCCACCAGTGATTTTACAAGTCGGGGGCCCCAGCATTTT
-,TRBJ1-3,TRBV25-1,-,CASSEFRAGNTIYF,TGTGCCAGCAGTGAATTCCGGGCTGGAAACACCATATATTTT
-,TRBJ2-4,TRBV5-1,-,CASSSQLDTNIQYF,TGCGCCAGCAGCTCTCAATTAGATACAAACATTCAGTACTTC
-,TRBJ2-7,TRBV10-3,-,CAISERVPLTGEQYF,TGTGCCATCAGTGAGCGGGTGCCTCTCACGGGTGAGCAGTACTTC
-,TRBJ2-1,TRBV27,-,CASSSLGSGAGNEQFF,TGTGCCAGCAGTTCCCTCGGTAGCGGAGCAGGCAATGAGCAGTTCTTC
-,TRBJ2-7,TRBV5-1,-,CASSLGSAGYAYEQYF,TGCGCCAGCAGCTTGGGTTCGGCGGGGTACGCCTACGAGCAGTACTTC
few,TRBJ2-5,TRBV12-3/TRBV12-4,-,CASSRGETQYF,TGTGCCAGCAGTCGGGGAGAGACCCAGTACTTC
-,TRBJ2-4,TRBV19,-,CASRPVSGSKNIQYF,TGTGCCAGTAGACCTGTTTCAGGGTCCAAAAACATTCAGTACTTC
-,TRBJ2-3,TRBV5-4,-,CASSRLVLENTDTQYF,TGTGCCAGCAGCCGTCTGGTTCTTGAGAACACAGATACGCAGTATTTT
-,TRBJ2-7,TRBV18,TRBD2,CASSPEKRLAEFYEQYF,TGTGCCAGCTCACCCGAAAAAAGACTAGCGGAATTCTACGAGCAGTACTTC
-,TRBJ2-6,TRBV28,TRBD2,CASSYPIKWLAGGPSGANVLTF,TGTGCCAGCAGTTACCCCATTAAATGGCTAGCGGGAGGGCCGTCCGGGGCCAACGTCCTGACTTTC
-,TRBJ1-2,TRBV27,TRBD1,CASSSRDRAGYTF,TGTGCCAGCAGTTCCCGTGACAGGGCTGGCTACACCTTC
once,TRBJ2-7,TRBV7-2,-,CASSSQIVEQYF,TGTGCCAGCAGCTCCCAGATTGTCGAGCAGTACTTC
-,TRBJ1-1,TRBV19,-,CASSRDTVGNTEAFF,TGTGCCAGTAGTAGGGACACTGTCGGGAACACTGAAGCTTTCTTT
-,TRBJ2-2,TRBV4-2,-,CASSQDTSTPNTGELFF,TGTGCCAGCAGCCAAGACACGAGTACTCCGAACACCGGGGAGCTGTTTTTT
-,TRBJ1-2,TRBV6-4,-,CASSSTGIYTF,TGTGCCAGCAGTTCCACAGGGATCTACACCTTC
-,TRBJ2-2,TRBV30,-,CAWSSGGANTGELFF,TGTGCCTGGAGTTCTGGGGGCGCGAACACCGGGGAGCTGTTTTTT
-,TRBJ1-4,TRBV28,-,CASSFSPRQAHSEKLFF,TGTGCCAGCAGTTTTTCTCCTCGACAGGCGCATAGTGAAAAACTGTTTTTT
-,TRBJ2-1,TRBV5-1,-,CASSPYRASVYNEQFF,TGCGCCAGCAGCCCTTACCGGGCTAGCGTGTACAATGAGCAGTTCTTC
-,TRBJ1-5,TRBV7-2,-,CASSLGPTANQPQHF,TGTGCCAGCAGCTTAGGCCCGACAGCCAATCAGCCCCAGCATTTT
-,TRBJ2-7,TRBV27,TRBD2,CASSSPGERGSYEQYF,TGTGCCAGCAGTTCCCCCGGCGAGCGGGGGTCCTACGAGCAGTACTTC
once,TRBJ1-5,TRBV5-4,TRBD1,CASSSQGTNQPQHF,TGTGCCAGCAGTTCACAGGGGACCAATCAGCCCCAGCATTTT
-,TRBJ2-7,TRBV5-4,-,CASSLGVRVEGEQYF,TGTGCCAGCAGCTTGGGAGTCAGGGTGGAAGGGGAGCAGTACTTC
-,TRBJ2-3,TRBV5-1,-,CASSLAGTDTQYF,TGCGCCAGCAGCTTGGCCGGCACAGATACGCAGTATTTT
-,TRBJ2-7,TRBV5-1,TRBD1,CASSPGTAYEQYF,TGCGCCAGCAGCCCCGGGACAGCCTACGAGCAGTACTTC
few,TRBJ1-2,TRBV5-6,TRBD1,CASSFGQGNYGYTF,TGTGCCAGCAGCTTCGGACAGGGGAACTATGGCTACACCTTC
once,TRBJ2-3,TRBV28,TRBD2,CASSFLSGGATDTQYF,TGTGCCAGCAGTTTTCTTAGCGGGGGGGCTACAGATACGCAGTATTTT
once,TRBJ1-2,TRBV27,-,CASSRGAANYGYTF,TGTGCCAGCAGTCGCGGGGCAGCTAACTATGGCTACACCTTC
-,TRBJ2-2,TRBV6-5,-,CASSYSQGITGELFF,TGTGCCAGCAGTTACTCCCAGGGAATCACCGGGGAGCTGTTTTTT
-,TRBJ1-2,TRBV28,-,CASSWLGAMDYGYTF,TGTGCCAGCAGTTGGTTGGGGGCGATGGACTATGGCTACACCTTC
-,TRBJ2-3,TRBV5-6,TRBD2,CASNIGGVSVVGTDTQYF,TGTGCCAGCAACATTGGGGGGGTGTCTGTGGTGGGAACAGATACGCAGTATTTT
-,TRBJ1-4,TRBV3-1/TRBV3-2,-,CASSQARQKLFF,TGTGCCAGCAGCCAAGCAAGACAGAAACTGTTTTTT
-,TRBJ2-7,TRBV7-9,TRBD1,CASSLQGDSYEQYF,TGTGCCAGCAGCTTACAGGGGGACTCCTACGAGCAGTACTTC
-,TRBJ2-2,TRBV4-3,-,CASSSTTTVGGELFF,TGCGCCAGCAGCTCCACAACCACAGTAGGCGGGGAGCTGTTTTTT
few,TRBJ1-4,TRBV10-2,-,CASSGQLVTNEKLFF,TGCGCCAGCTCAGGACAGCTTGTAACTAATGAAAAACTGTTTTTT
-,TRBJ1-6,TRBV6-4,-,CASSEGGIYSPLHF,TGTGCCAGCAGTGAGGGAGGGATTTATTCACCCCTCCACTTT
-,TRBJ2-1,TRBV19,TRBD2,CASRTGLADTYNEQFF,TGTGCCAGTAGGACGGGACTAGCGGATACCTACAATGAGCAGTTCTTC